The 26 T cell receptor beta chains given below trace back to one sample, sequenced in a study of T cells after yellow fever vaccination. Via MiXCR, TCRdb re-called the 5' RACE reads, giving one row per CDR3 protein. This table has over 250,000 distinct CDR3 sequences, about 5.2% appearing once. Source: CD4+ T cells sorted from PBMCs, taken on the day of the yellow fever booster vaccination. These receptors all come from a man aged 18 to 29 who received the YFV17D yellow fever vaccine.

The chain links TRBV27 to TRBJ2-5; 11 nucleotides align to TRBD2. The CDR3 extends over 17 amino acids. Per the germline V gene, CDR1 is MNHEY and CDR2 is SMNVEV (reference sequence). V lost 2 bases to trimming and J lost 2 bases; unmatched junction nucleotides: 7. DNA for the CDR3: TGTGCCAGCAGTTTACGCCCGGGACTAGCGGCACAAGAGACCCAGTACTTC. It yields the protein CASSLRPGLAAQETQYF.

This clonotype was counted between two and nine times. V gene TRBV7-2 combines with J gene TRBJ1-6, with 9 bases that match TRBD1. This CDR3 is built from 15 residues. V was clipped by 7 bases and J by 11 bases; unmatched bases: 12. Germline loops: CDR1 SGHTA, CDR2 FQGNSA. The CDR3, as DNA: TGTGCCAGCACCCTAGCCCCGGGACAGGGTGCACCCCTCCACTTT. Its protein is CASTLAPGQGAPLHF.

In its sample, this clonotype was seen many times. The CDR3 protein is CASSSSRDRGYEQYV. DNA for the CDR3: TGTGCCAGCAGCTCGTCCCGGGACAGGGGATACGAGCAGTACGTC. The V call is TRBV7-9, the J call TRBJ2-7, with 10 bases fitting TRBD1. Trimming took 4 bases from V and 4 from J; bases not matched to a gene: 7. This CDR3 is 15 amino acids long. Germline loops: CDR1 SEHNR, CDR2 FQNEAQ (reference sequence).

The chain couples TRBV6-5 to TRBJ2-5; tentatively, D is TRBD2 (5 bases). The CDR3 totals 14 residues. V dropped 4 bases and J dropped 9 bases, with 18 bases sitting between them. Germline V lookup: CDR1 MNHEY, CDR2 SVGAGI. The CDR3 protein is CASSWSSTVWAQYF. The DNA for the CDR3 is TGTGCCAGCAGTTGGTCTAGCACGGTGTGGGCCCAGTACTTC.

This clonotype showed up just a few times. V usage is TRBV7-2 and J usage is TRBJ2-3, with D tentatively TRBD1 (5 bases). Trimming took 1 base from V and 6 from J, leaving 14 bases between them. Germline values: CDR1 SGHTA, CDR2 FQGNSA. This CDR3 is 15 amino acids long. Here the CDR3 DNA reads TGTGCCAGCAGCTTAGACCGACAGAGCCAGGATACGCAGTATTTT. Its protein is CASSLDRQSQDTQYF.

The J gene is TRBJ2-2, the V gene TRBV20-1; the D gene is possibly TRBD1 (6 bases). The CDR3 contains 15 residues. The V end was cut by 3 bases, the J end by 1 base, with 12 bases between. Germline lookup yields CDR1 DFQATT and CDR2 SNEGSKA (reference sequence). DNA for the CDR3: TGCAGTGCTAGTAGGGGGAAGGGGAACACCGGGGAGCTGTTTTTT. This encodes CSASRGKGNTGELFF.

The chain has TRBV6-2 or TRBV6-3 and TRBJ2-2, with D possibly being TRBD2 (6 bases). The ends were cut back, 8 bases at V and 3 bases at J, with 19 bases in the middle. The CDR3 length is 16 residues. Germline values: CDR1 MNHEY, CDR2 SVGEGT. This CDR3 reads CASRNYPGTDTGELFF. The CDR3 coding sequence is TGTGCCAGCCGTAATTATCCGGGGACTGACACCGGGGAGCTGTTTTTT.

The gene calls are TRBV5-1 and TRBJ2-3; 8 positions agree with TRBD2. Looked up from germline, CDR1 is SGHRS and CDR2 is YFSETQ. This CDR3 has 15 amino acids. J gave up 6 bases and V 3 bases, and 9 bases lay outside the gene matches. CDR3 region: CASSWGTRRMDTQYF. The CDR3 DNA reads TGCGCCAGCAGCTGGGGGACTAGAAGGATGGATACGCAGTATTTT.

The table lists this clonotype with many counts. The chain is built from TRBV5-1 and TRBJ2-2; tentatively, D is TRBD1 (5 bases). This CDR3 has 14 residues. Per the germline V gene, CDR1 is SGHRS and CDR2 is YFSETQ. Trimming took off 3 bases at V and 1 base at J, with 7 bases between the two ends. CDR3 protein: CASSSDRNTGELFF. DNA for the CDR3: TGCGCCAGCAGCTCAGACAGGAACACCGGGGAGCTGTTTTTT.

This clonotype was seen more than once but under ten times. The rearrangement uses TRBV12-3 or TRBV12-4 and TRBJ2-7, with D possibly being TRBD1 (5 bases). V lost 6 bases, J lost 3 bases, and 12 bases lay in between. The length of the CDR3 is 13 residues. CDR3 amino acids: CASSSDTDYEQYV. The CDR3 DNA follows: TGTGCCAGCAGCTCGGACACGGACTACGAGCAGTACGTC.

This clonotype was picked up many times. The V call is TRBV6-2 or TRBV6-3, the J call TRBJ2-3; no firm D call. In germline, CDR1 is MNHEY, CDR2 SVGEGT. Trimming stripped 0 bases from V and 1 base from J, with 8 bases between. The CDR3 is 15 residues long. The CDR3 loop reads CASSYSKAGTDTQYF. CDR3 coding DNA: TGTGCCAGCAGTTACTCGAAGGCAGGCACAGATACGCAGTATTTT.

Only a few counts were recorded for this clonotype. The CDR3 spells CASSRTGADSPLHF. CDR3 coding DNA: TGTGCCAGCAGCCGGACAGGAGCGGATTCACCCCTCCACTTT. The chain recombines TRBV3-1 with TRBJ1-6, with 7 bases fitting TRBD1. CDR3 length: 14 amino acids. J gave up 8 bases and V 4 bases, and 5 bases lay outside the gene matches. Per the germline V gene, CDR1 is LGHDT and CDR2 is YNNKEL (reference sequence).

The table lists this clonotype with a few counts. The chain is built from TRBV23-1 and TRBJ1-5; D possibly corresponds to TRBD1 (6 bases). TRBV23-1 belongs to the ORF category, with a function that is uncertain. The CDR3 runs 13 residues. Trimming shortened V by 9 bases and J by 3 bases, and 12 bases separated the two germline ends. CDR3 DNA sequence: TGCGCCAGGCAGGGGCGTTACAATCAGCCCCAGCATTTT. Its translation is CARQGRYNQPQHF.

V is TRBV4-2 and J is TRBJ1-1, with 7 bases that match TRBD1. Germline CDR1 reads LGHNA; CDR2 reads YNFKEQ. Losses at the gene ends were 3 bases for V and 4 bases for J; bases not matched to a gene: 2. The CDR3 is made up of 13 amino acids. The CDR3 bases are TGTGCCAGCAGCCATACAGGGGCCACTGAAGCTTTCTTT. This encodes CASSHTGATEAFF.

This chain uses TRBV28 with TRBJ2-1; D gene ambiguous. This CDR3 contains 12 residues. Germline V gene sequence: CDR1 MDHEN, CDR2 SYDVKM. V was pared by 5 bases and J by 4 bases, with 6 bases between. The DNA of the CDR3 is TGTGCCAGCAGTCCGCAGTACAATGAGCAGTTCTTC. Translated, it gives CASSPQYNEQFF.

This rearrangement joins TRBV28 to TRBJ1-5; 7 bases align to TRBD1. The CDR3 extends over 17 amino acids. Looked up from germline, CDR1 is MDHEN and CDR2 is SYDVKM. The V segment lost 8 bases and the J segment 2 bases; nucleotides outside the gene matches: 15. In DNA form, the CDR3 reads TGTGCCAGCCGGGTAAGGGACAGTCTTCCACGCAATCAGCCCCAGCATTTT. The encoded protein is CASRVRDSLPRNQPQHF.

The gene calls are TRBV3-1 and TRBJ2-2, with TRBD2 matching over 8 bases. J was trimmed by 3 bases and V by 0 bases; bases with no gene match: 18. Looked up from germline, CDR1 is LGHDT and CDR2 is YNNKEL (reference sequence). The CDR3 loop spans 21 amino acids. The CDR3 nucleotides are TGTGCCAGCAGCCAAGATCCTTGGGCGGGGGGCCGCTTTAGATACACCGGGGAGCTGTTTTTT. The encoded protein is CASSQDPWAGGRFRYTGELFF.

This clonotype was counted only a few times. The CDR3 loop reads CASSPGQSSTDTQYF. Written as DNA, the CDR3 is TGTGCCAGCAGCCCCGGACAGTCTAGCACAGATACGCAGTATTTT. V usage is TRBV6-6 and J usage is TRBJ2-3, with D possibly being TRBD1 (6 bases). The length of the CDR3 is 15 residues. V shed 6 bases and J shed 0 bases, with 13 bases lying between them. Germline V gives CDR1 MNHNY, CDR2 SVGAGI (reference sequence).

This clonotype was observed a few times. The chain is built from TRBV20-1 and TRBJ1-5; TRBD1 matches 7 bases. Germline V gene data show CDR1 as DFQATT and CDR2 as SNEGSKA (reference sequence). The ends lost 2 bases at V and 3 bases at J; junction bases unmatched: 4. CDR3 size: 14 residues. The CDR3 DNA reads as TGCAGTGCTAGACCCAGGGGGTTCAATCAGCCCCAGCATTTT. This translates into CSARPRGFNQPQHF.

As regards this clonotype: This sequence may be a read error, since a much larger clone differs from it by one base. The chain's CDR3 is CSASRGGPGLDPQYF. DNA of the CDR3: TGCAGTGCTAGCCGGGGGGGGCCCGGCTTGGATCCGCAGTATTTT. This chain joins TRBV20-1 and TRBJ2-3, with 8 bases identical to TRBD2. Germline CDR1 is DFQATT and CDR2 is SNEGSKA (reference sequence). This CDR3 has 15 amino acids. Germline trimming cut 3 bases from V and 10 bases from J; bases unmatched to any gene: 15.

This clonotype has ten or more counts. This sequence joins TRBV5-1 and TRBJ2-2, with 7 bases aligning to TRBD1. CDR3 size: 14 residues. Germline V lookup: CDR1 SGHRS, CDR2 YFSETQ. Germline trimming cut 7 bases from V and 3 bases from J; bases unmatched to any gene: 6. The CDR3 sequence: CASGGQMDTGELFF. CDR3 nucleotide sequence: TGCGCCAGCGGGGGACAGATGGACACCGGGGAGCTGTTTTTT.

This clonotype was recorded a few times. The chain links TRBV5-4 to TRBJ2-6; unclear D gene. V dropped 0 bases and J dropped 0 bases, with 10 bases sitting between them. CDR3 length: 17 amino acids. Germline CDR1 reads SGHNT; CDR2 reads YYREEE (reference sequence). CDR3 in amino acids: CASSLDYRDSGANVLTF. The CDR3 DNA follows: TGTGCCAGCAGCTTGGACTACAGAGACTCTGGGGCCAACGTCCTGACTTTC.

This clonotype was observed at least ten times. This rearrangement joins TRBV6-1 to TRBJ2-3; a weak D match, TRBD1 (5 bases). V gave up 6 bases and J gave up 6 bases, with 13 bases separating them. Germline CDR1 is MNHNS and CDR2 is SASEGT. This CDR3 comprises 13 residues. The CDR3: CASRWGAGDTQYF. CDR3 in DNA: TGTGCCAGCAGGTGGGGCGCTGGGGATACGCAGTATTTT.

The J gene is TRBJ2-5, the V gene TRBV4-3; 11 bases align to TRBD2. Trimming at V came to 3 bases and at J to 3 bases, leaving 3 bases not matched to a gene. The germline V gene has CDR1 LGHNA and CDR2 YSLEER. This CDR3 has 15 amino acids. The DNA of the CDR3 is TGCGCCAGCAGCCACGGGACTAGCGGTGAAGAGACCCAGTACTTC. Translation gives CASSHGTSGEETQYF.

This clonotype was observed a handful of times. V is TRBV4-3 and J is TRBJ1-4, with D possibly TRBD1 on 5 matching bases. Between the trimmed V and J ends, which lost 0 bases and 5 bases, there was a span of 19 bases. Per the germline V gene, CDR1 is LGHNA and CDR2 is YSLEER. The CDR3 has 18 amino acids. This chain's CDR3 is CASSQDPPRAGLNEKLFF. The CDR3 DNA reads as TGCGCCAGCAGCCAAGATCCCCCCAGGGCAGGCCTGAATGAAAAACTGTTTTTT.

This clonotype was seen ten or more times. This chain uses TRBV3-1 with TRBJ2-5; tentative D call: TRBD1 (5 bases). V lost 5 bases and J lost 5, with 12 bases in between. The CDR3 consists of 13 residues. The V gene's germline CDR1 is LGHDT and CDR2 YNNKEL (reference sequence). CDR3 sequence reads: CASSDVYRETQYF. The CDR3 bases are TGTGCCAGCAGCGACGTTTACAGGGAGACCCAGTACTTC.